This TCR beta chain was found in a study of blood T cell repertoires in COVID-19. On the study more broadly: Both acute and convalescent COVID-19 samples were obtained from the United States, Italy and Spain.

Trimming pared 3 bases from V and 2 bases from J, leaving 9 bases between. Germline V gene data show CDR1 as SGHDT and CDR2 as YYEEEE. This CDR3 spans 13 amino acids. Some clones are missing from TCRdb's copy, which holds only in-frame ones; the method was immunoSEQ multiplex PCR. The data hold a few hundred thousand clones, with 70% to 90% observed a single time. Everyone who took part was about 18 to 90 years old, and they came from some 23 US areas. Sequences were obtained from PBMCs or T cells enriched from blood (not recorded which). The chain couples TRBV5-6 to TRBJ2-7; D ambiguous. The TCR comes from a woman aged 25-40 years who had recovered from COVID-19. The CDR3 sequence is CASSSVSAYEQYF. The CDR3 coding sequence is TGTGCCAGCAGCTCCGTGTCGGCCTACGAGCAGTACTTC.